This is a list of T cell receptor beta chains from one sample in a study of blood T cell repertoires in COVID-19. Measured with immunoSEQ multiplex PCR; TCRdb has only the in-frame clones, and not every one. The data hold about 240,000 clones, with approximately 84% observed a single time. Sequenced input: PBMCs or T cells enriched from blood (not recorded which). These receptors all come from a woman between 40 and 55 years old with acute COVID-19. Each CDR3 is given with its conserved first and last residue. The order of the fields is J gene, clone size, D gene, V gene, CDR3 DNA, CDR3 protein. A D gene is named only where the DNA matches it firmly. Expanded clones get a size class; other rows say once, few or many, or leave the size out.

>TRBJ1-4|-|-|TRBV5-4
TGTGCCAGCAGCTTTAACAGAGCCGAAAAACTGTTTTTT
CASSFNRAEKLFF
>TRBJ2-1|once|-|TRBV2
TGTGCCAGCAGTGATTCGCGGGGTCTCTACAATGAGCAGTTCTTC
CASSDSRGLYNEQFF
>TRBJ1-5|few|TRBD1|TRBV4-1
TGCGCCAGCAGCCAGGACAGGGTGGAGGGCAATCAGCCCCAGCATTTT
CASSQDRVEGNQPQHF
>TRBJ2-2|once|-|TRBV3-1/TRBV3-2
TGTGCCAGCAGCCAAAATAGAGGGCCCGGGGAGCTGTTTTTT
CASSQNRGPGELFF
>TRBJ2-3|few|-|TRBV11-3
TGTGCCAGCAGCTTAGTCAGGGCTCCCACAGATACGCAGTATTTT
CASSLVRAPTDTQYF
>TRBJ2-1|-|TRBD2|TRBV9
TGTGCCAGCAGCGTCAGGAGCGGGATAGAGAGCTCCTACAATGAGCAGTTCTTC
CASSVRSGIESSYNEQFF
>TRBJ2-1|-|-|TRBV21-1
TGTGCCAGCAGCAATTCCGGGAGTGTATATGAGCAGTTCTTC
CASSNSGSVYEQFF
>TRBJ2-1|-|TRBD1|TRBV11-2
TGTGCCAGCAGTCATGGGACAGTTCAGTTCTTC
CASSHGTVQFF
>TRBJ2-5|-|-|TRBV5-1
TGCGCCAGCAGCTTGACGGACTACTCCCAAGAGACCCAGTACTTC
CASSLTDYSQETQYF
>TRBJ2-5|-|-|TRBV11-3
TGTGCCAGCAGCCTTCACTCTTTGGGCGGGGAGACCCAGTACTTC
CASSLHSLGGETQYF
>TRBJ1-5|few|-|TRBV15
TGTGCCACCAGCTGGGGCAGGGGACAGCCCCAGCATTTT
CATSWGRGQPQHF
>TRBJ2-2|-|TRBD2|TRBV5-1
TGCGCCAGCAGCCCTGTGGTTAGCGGGTCCAAGAGCGGGGAGCTGTTTTTT
CASSPVVSGSKSGELFF
>TRBJ2-7|-|TRBD2|TRBV5-4
TGTGCCAGCAGCTTGGGATCTAGCGGGAATTACGAGCAGTACTTC
CASSLGSSGNYEQYF
>TRBJ2-1|-|TRBD2|TRBV29-1
TGCAGCGTTGCCCACGCGACTAGCCGATACAATGAGCAGTTCTTC
CSVAHATSRYNEQFF
>TRBJ2-7|-|TRBD2|TRBV25-1
TGTGCCAGCAGTGGACTAGCGGGGTCCTACGAGCAGTACTTC
CASSGLAGSYEQYF
>TRBJ2-3|-|TRBD1|TRBV5-5
TGTGCCAGCAGCTCGACAGGGGCGGCAGATACGCAGTATTTT
CASSSTGAADTQYF
>TRBJ2-1|-|TRBD2|TRBV6-5
TGTGCCAGCAGGCGGGGGACCTACAATGAGCAGTTCTTC
CASRRGTYNEQFF
>TRBJ2-7|-|TRBD2|TRBV5-1
TGCGCCAGCAGCAACCATTGGCTAGCGGGAGCCTACGAGCAGTACTTC
CASSNHWLAGAYEQYF
>TRBJ2-3|-|-|TRBV18
TGTGCCAGCTCACCACTAAGCGGACGCACAGATACGCAGTATTTT
CASSPLSGRTDTQYF
>TRBJ2-1|-|-|TRBV7-3
TGTGCCAGCGCCCCCTACTCCCTCTACAATGAGCAGTTCTTC
CASAPYSLYNEQFF
>TRBJ2-7|-|-|TRBV11-3
TGTGCCAGCAGCTTAATTGGCCTTTCCTACGAGCAGTACTTC
CASSLIGLSYEQYF
>TRBJ2-2|-|TRBD2|TRBV27
TGTGCCAGCAGTTGGGGGGGAGTTGGGATCACCGGGGAGCTGTTTTTT
CASSWGGVGITGELFF
>TRBJ2-7|-|-|TRBV7-9
TGTGCCAGCAGCTTAGGTCGCGTCAGGGCTAAGCCGAAATCCTACGAGCAGTACTTC
CASSLGRVRAKPKSYEQYF
>TRBJ2-2|-|TRBD2|TRBV2
TGTGCCACTACTAGCGGGAGGGCCCCCGGGGAGCTGTTTTTT
CATTSGRAPGELFF
>TRBJ2-3|-|-|TRBV28
TGTGCCAGCAGTTTATGGGGGACGGGAGTAGGCACAGATACGCAGTATTTT
CASSLWGTGVGTDTQYF
>TRBJ1-6|once|TRBD1|TRBV28
TGTGCCAGCAGTCCCGGGACAGTTAATTCACCCCTCCACTTT
CASSPGTVNSPLHF
>TRBJ1-2|few|-|TRBV19
TGTGCCAGTAGCCCCGTGCGTGGCAGGGGTGGCTACACCTTC
CASSPVRGRGGYTF
>TRBJ1-2|-|-|TRBV6-5
TGTGCCAGCAGCCCCAGGCCGTACGGCTACACCTTC
CASSPRPYGYTF
>TRBJ2-2|-|-|TRBV30
TGTGCCTGGAGTGTAGGGCGGGTTCGGACCGGGGAGCTGTTTTTT
CAWSVGRVRTGELFF
>TRBJ1-1|-|-|TRBV12-3/TRBV12-4
TGTGCCAGCAGACTAGAAGTGAACACTGAAGCTTTCTTT
CASRLEVNTEAFF
>TRBJ1-6|-|TRBD1|TRBV6-1
TGTGCCAGCAGTGAATTGCGGACAGGGGGGTCACCCCTCCACTTT
CASSELRTGGSPLHF
>TRBJ2-1|-|TRBD2|TRBV24-1
TGTGCCACCAGTGAGGGTGGGGGACTAGCGAGTAGCTCCTACAATGAGCAGTTCTTC
CATSEGGGLASSSYNEQFF
>TRBJ1-6|few|TRBD1|TRBV19
TGTGCCAGTAGTCTCCGACAGGGGGTGTATTCACCCCTCCACTTT
CASSLRQGVYSPLHF
>TRBJ2-5|-|-|TRBV2
TGTGCCAGCACCATAAACGCGCGGGAGACCCAGTACTTC
CASTINARETQYF
>TRBJ1-6|-|-|TRBV3-1/TRBV3-2
TGTGCCAGCAGCCTTGCGCGGAATTCACCCCTCCACTTT
CASSLARNSPLHF
>TRBJ2-5|once|-|TRBV29-1
TGCAGCGCTGGACACCAAGAAGAGACCCAGTACTTC
CSAGHQEETQYF
>TRBJ2-1|-|-|TRBV19
TGTGCCAGTAGTCTAGCAAATGAGCAGTTCTTC
CASSLANEQFF
>TRBJ1-5|-|-|TRBV11-3
TGTGCCAGCAGCTTAGTTGTGGGCGGGAATCAGCCCCAGCATTTT
CASSLVVGGNQPQHF
>TRBJ2-2|-|TRBD2|TRBV18
TGTGCCAGCTCACCAAGCGGGGTGAACACCGGGGAGCTGTTTTTT
CASSPSGVNTGELFF
>TRBJ2-5|few|-|TRBV6-5
TGTGCCACCGACGGCCGGTCAGGGGAAGAGACCCAGTACTTC
CATDGRSGEETQYF
>TRBJ2-2|-|-|TRBV12-3/TRBV12-4
TGTGCCAGCAGTCCCCGTTCCGGGGAGCTGTTTTTT
CASSPRSGELFF
>TRBJ1-4|-|TRBD1|TRBV5-5
TGTGCCAGCAGCAGGGGACAGGTTAAAGATGAAAAACTGTTTTTT
CASSRGQVKDEKLFF
>TRBJ2-4|-|TRBD1|TRBV6-5
TGTGCCAGCAGGGACAGGGGGGACGACATTCAGTACTTC
CASRDRGDDIQYF